Below are 20 T cell receptor beta chains sequenced from a single sample in a study of CD8 T cells in Susac syndrome. Reverse transcription of about 0.5 to 1 ug RNA used random hexamers. TCRdb fed the immunoSEQ multiplex PCR reads into MiXCR, producing one record per CDR3 protein. The data contain about 200,000 distinct CDR3 sequences, about 94% of them seen just once; the ten biggest clones take up around 0.15%. Sequencing was carried out using CD8+ T cells from PBMCs. The receptors were sampled from a human donor with multiple sclerosis.

This clonotype came up once. The V gene is TRBV7-2, the J gene TRBJ2-4; TRBD2 aligns across 14 bases. Unmatched junction bases numbered 8, after V lost 8 bases and J lost 8 bases. This CDR3 contains 15 residues. The germline CDR1 and CDR2 sequences are SGHTA and FQGNSA. In DNA form, the CDR3 reads TGTGCCAGCGGAGGGGGGACTAGCGGGAGTGACATTCAGTACTTC. Encoded protein: CASGGGTSGSDIQYF.

This rearrangement joins TRBV15 to TRBJ2-5, with 9 bases identical to TRBD2. The V gene's germline CDR1 is LNHNV and CDR2 YYDKDF (reference sequence). This CDR3 is 16 amino acids long. The V and J ends lost 7 bases and 0 bases, in that order; junction bases with no gene match: 9. CDR3 loop: CATTFEVAGDQETQYF. For the CDR3, the DNA is TGTGCCACCACCTTTGAGGTAGCGGGGGACCAAGAGACCCAGTACTTC.

J is TRBJ2-5 and V is TRBV4-1, with D possibly being TRBD2 (5 bases). With 1 base removed from V and 4 bases from J, the gap between germline ends came to 7 bases. CDR3 length: 13 amino acids. Germline V lookup: CDR1 MGHRA, CDR2 YSYEKL. The CDR3, as DNA: TGCGCCAGCAGCCAAGGGACTCTAGAGACCCAGTACTTC. As protein: CASSQGTLETQYF.

The chain is built from TRBV3-1 and TRBJ2-7; D not certain. Germline V gene sequence: CDR1 LGHDT, CDR2 YNNKEL (reference sequence). V shed 1 base and J shed 4 bases, with 11 bases lying between them. The CDR3 length is 14 residues. CDR3 amino acids: CASSQVGRTYEQYF. In DNA form, the CDR3 reads TGTGCCAGCAGCCAAGTCGGCCGCACTTACGAGCAGTACTTC.

The gene calls are TRBV6-5 and TRBJ2-7; D is undetermined. CDR1 and CDR2 from the germline V gene are MNHEY and SVGAGI. This CDR3 region has 14 residues. Trimming took 0 bases from V and 2 from J, leaving 8 bases between them. The DNA of the CDR3 is TGTGCCAGCAGTTACTCGACCAAAGCCTACGAGCAGTACTTC. Its translation is CASSYSTKAYEQYF.

V and J are TRBV7-3 and TRBJ1-6; D call uncertain. This CDR3 has 15 amino acids. CDR1 SGHTA and CDR2 FQGTGA come from the germline V gene. The germline V and J ends were trimmed by 1 base and 4 bases, with 8 bases remaining between them. CDR3 residues: CASSLIVGYNSPLHF. The CDR3 DNA reads as TGTGCCAGCAGCTTAATCGTGGGGTATAATTCACCCCTCCACTTT.

This rearrangement joins TRBV29-1 to TRBJ1-2; no reliable D call. Germline CDR1 reads SQVTM; CDR2 reads ANQGSEA. The CDR3 length is 12 residues. V was pared by 5 bases and J by 4 bases, with 11 bases between. The CDR3: CSVTGWSYGYTF. As DNA, the CDR3 is TGCAGCGTTACGGGGTGGTCCTATGGCTACACCTTC.

The chain couples TRBV30 to TRBJ1-2, with 7 nucleotides matching TRBD1. With 7 bases clipped from V and 3 bases from J, the junction kept 8 bases outside the gene matches. The V gene's germline CDR1 is GTSNPN and CDR2 SVGIG (reference sequence). This CDR3 spans 13 amino acids. As DNA, the CDR3 is TGTGCCTTAAAGGGGGACAGTGACTATGGCTACACCTTC. As protein: CALKGDSDYGYTF.

The chain uses TRBV19 and TRBJ2-5; 8 nucleotides agree with TRBD1. With 3 bases clipped from V and 5 bases from J, the junction kept 14 bases outside the gene matches. The CDR3 consists of 17 residues. CDR1 and CDR2 (germline): LNHDA, SQIVND (reference sequence). CDR3 in DNA: TGTGCCAGTAGTATCGTCTTACCCGAGACAGGGGTGGAGACCCAGTACTTC. The encoded protein is CASSIVLPETGVETQYF.

This chain uses TRBV29-1 with TRBJ1-1; a possible D gene is TRBD1 (6 bases). Germline CDR1 and CDR2: SQVTM and ANQGSEA. With 6 bases removed from V and 5 bases from J, the gap between germline ends came to 16 bases. The CDR3 totals 13 residues. As DNA, the CDR3 is TGCAGCGTAGGGACATCGGCCGATACTGAAGCTTTCTTT. Translated: CSVGTSADTEAFF.

This chain uses TRBV11-2 with TRBJ2-7, with D tentatively TRBD1 or TRBD2 (6 bases each). Trimming took off 1 base at V and 1 base at J, with 23 bases between the two ends. The CDR3 spans 19 residues. Germline CDR1 reads SGHAT; CDR2 reads FQNNGV. The CDR3 here is CASSLGGYRAWEESYEQYF. DNA for the CDR3: TGTGCCAGCAGCTTAGGGGGGTACAGGGCATGGGAGGAATCCTACGAGCAGTACTTC.

This clonotype was observed a single time. The rearrangement links TRBV11-2 to TRBJ1-1, with TRBD1 matching 8 bases. Unmatched junction bases numbered 1, after V lost 10 bases and J lost 0 bases. The CDR3 loop spans 12 amino acids. Germline V gene lookup returns CDR1 SGHAT and CDR2 FQNNGV. The DNA for the CDR3 is TGTGCCACAGGGGGCATGAACACTGAAGCTTTCTTT. Amino acid sequence: CATGGMNTEAFF. Based on the CDR3 plus reference TRBV11-2 and TRBJ1-1, the full variable domain is EAGVAQSPRYKIIEKRQSVAFWCNPISGHATLYWYQQILGQGPKLLIQFQNNGVVDDSQLPKDRFSAERLKGVDSTLKIQPAKLEDSAVYLCATGGMNTEAFFGQGTRLTVV.

The genes are TRBV30 and TRBJ2-7; D uncertain. The CDR3 totals 12 residues. CDR1 and CDR2 from the germline V gene are GTSNPN and SVGIG (reference sequence). With 2 bases removed from V and 3 bases from J, the gap between germline ends came to 8 bases. Here the CDR3 DNA reads TGTGCCTGGAGTAATATCCGCTACGAGCAGTACTTC. It encodes CAWSNIRYEQYF.

The chain carries TRBV20-1 and TRBJ2-3; D is possibly TRBD1 (5 bases). This CDR3 comprises 15 residues. Between the trimmed V and J ends, which lost 3 bases and 4 bases, there was a span of 17 bases. CDR1 is DFQATT and CDR2 is SNEGSKA in the germline V gene (reference sequence). The CDR3 coding sequence is TGCAGTGCTAGGGGAAACCTTGCACAGGCAGATACGCAGTATTTT. It translates to CSARGNLAQADTQYF.

In this sample, this clonotype turned up a few times. The V gene is TRBV13, the J gene TRBJ1-4, with TRBD1 matching 11 bases. This CDR3 has 15 amino acids. Germline CDR1 and CDR2: PRHDT and FYEKMQ (reference sequence). Trimming at V came to 5 bases and at J to 7 bases, leaving 6 bases not matched to a gene. The CDR3 spells CASSHGQGAIEKLFF. The CDR3 DNA is TGTGCCAGCAGCCACGGACAGGGGGCTATTGAAAAACTGTTTTTT.

The chain couples TRBV7-9 to TRBJ2-5; 8 positions match TRBD1. After removal of 7 bases from V and 5 bases from J, the junction contained 9 bases not matched to a gene. Germline V CDR1 and CDR2: SEHNR, FQNEAQ (reference sequence). CDR3 length equals 14 residues. The CDR3 is CASNAGQGTETQYF. The CDR3 region has the DNA TGTGCCAGCAACGCCGGACAGGGAACGGAGACCCAGTACTTC.

This clonotype was picked up one time. The chain employs TRBV11-2 and TRBJ1-1, with TRBD1 identical over 7 bases. CDR3 length: 14 residues. V shed 5 bases and J 4 bases; nucleotides not matched to a gene: 7. Germline CDR1 and CDR2: SGHAT and FQNNGV. The CDR3 DNA sequence: TGTGCCAGCAGCGTTACAGGGGTCTTCACTGAAGCTTTCTTT. The encoded protein is CASSVTGVFTEAFF.

The chain combines TRBV12-3 or TRBV12-4 with TRBJ1-1, with 7 bases aligning to TRBD1. The length of the CDR3 is 14 residues. The junction had 7 bases not matched to a gene; V was cut back by 8 bases and J by 1 base. CDR3 protein: CASGMTGRNTEAFF. In DNA, the CDR3 is TGTGCCAGCGGGATGACAGGGAGGAACACTGAAGCTTTCTTT.

V and J are TRBV30 and TRBJ1-1, with 7 bases matching TRBD1. This CDR3 spans 11 amino acids. J lost 7 bases, V lost 5 bases, and 4 bases had no gene match. Germline lookup yields CDR1 GTSNPN and CDR2 SVGIG (reference sequence). CDR3 coding DNA: TGTGCCTGGCAGGGGGATATTGAAGCTTTCTTT. Amino acid sequence: CAWQGDIEAFF.

The chain recombines TRBV2 with TRBJ2-6; 9 bases match TRBD2. The J segment lost 1 base and the V segment lost 2 bases, leaving 12 bases of the junction unmatched. CDR3 size: 20 residues. Germline V gene data show CDR1 as SNHLY and CDR2 as FYNNEI. The CDR3 DNA reads as TGTGCCAGCAGTGAACCCCGGAGTAGCGGGGGTATTTCTGGGGCCAACGTCCTGACTTTC. This translates into CASSEPRSSGGISGANVLTF.